The 2 T cell receptor delta chains given below trace back to one sample, sequenced in a study of γδ T cells in repeated Plasmodium falciparum infection. Flow sorting of PBMC yielded separate Vgamma9/Vdelta2+ and Vdelta2-negative gammadelta T cell populations for bulk repertoire analysis. TCRdb re-called the multiplex PCR reads via CATT. Altogether around 86,000 delta-chain clones are present, more than 1.4% being singletons, with the ten largest covering 9%. The sample was gamma-delta T cells from blood. The source is a pool of human donors (malaria-infected and uninfected, not separated).

This clone was seen repeatedly, ten times or more. This specimen includes other DNA sequences encoding the same CDR3. The chain recombines TRDV2 with TRDJ1; 11 bases are shared with TRDD3. Trimming at V came to 0 bases and at J to 0 bases, leaving 11 bases not matched to a gene. The germline CDR1 and CDR2 sequences are GEAIGNYY and EKD. The CDR3 has 19 residues. This CDR3 is CACDTVGGYAAPYTDKLIF. The CDR3 DNA follows: TGTGCCTGTGACACCGTTGGGGGATACGCTGCACCGTACACCGATAAACTCATCTTT.

This clone turned up a few times. Since a much larger clone is just one base distant, this may be a read error. The gene calls are TRDV1 and TRDJ1; 9 bases fit TRDD3. Here the J gene came from matching the DNA to germline, since TCRdb omits it. V was clipped by 1 base and J by 7 bases; unmatched bases: 13. In germline, CDR1 is TSWWSYY, CDR2 QGS. The CDR3 is 17 amino acids. The CDR3 DNA reads as TGTGCTCTTGGGGAACAGGCATGGGGGATATGTGACGGTAAACTCATCTTT. It specifies CALGEQAWGICDGKLIF.